This T cell receptor (beta chain) was documented in a study of control samples from healthy donors and cancer patients. The repertoire was sequenced with immunoSEQ multiplex PCR; TCRdb's copy has only in-frame clones and lacks some. The repertoire holds approximately 72,000 clones, roughly 90% seen once, with under 7.5% in the top ten. The CDR3 is made up of 15 amino acids. Looked up from germline, CDR1 is MNHEY and CDR2 is SMNVEV (reference sequence). With V trimmed by 6 bases and J by 3 bases, 5 bases remained unmatched. This TCR was recovered from a man in his fifties in good health. This chain joins TRBV27 and TRBJ2-3, with TRBD1 matching over 11 bases. Sequenced input: blood. The CDR3 reads CASRDRGLWTDTQYF. Here the CDR3 DNA reads TGTGCCAGCAGGGACAGGGGGCTCTGGACAGATACGCAGTATTTT.